A selection of T cell receptor beta chains follows, all from one sample in a study of T cell responses to AZD1222 COVID-19 vaccine. Libraries were prepared by immunoSEQ multiplex PCR; TCRdb keeps only in-frame clonotypes and omits some of them. The sample holds tens of thousands of clones; about 91% are singletons and the top ten take under 35%. Sequenced material: peripheral blood, taken 28 days after the second AZD1222 dose. The receptors were gathered from an adult who received the AZD1222 COVID-19 vaccine. The CDR3 runs from the conserved cysteine through the conserved F or W. Fields, in order: CDR3 DNA, CDR3 protein, D gene, J gene, clone size, CDR3 length, V gene. The D gene is left open where the match is weak. Clone size is stated in some rows and not others, as once, few, many or a class when expanded.

CDR3nt: TGTGCCAGCAGCTTAAGTCTCCGGTATCAGCCCCAGCATTTT
CDR3aa: CASSLSLRYQPQHF
d_gene: .
j_gene: TRBJ1-5
abundance: .
len: 14
v_gene: TRBV7-2

CDR3nt: TGTGCCAGCAGCTTAGGGACAGGGACAACTAATGAAAAACTGTTTTTT
CDR3aa: CASSLGTGTTNEKLFF
d_gene: TRBD1
j_gene: TRBJ1-4
abundance: .
len: 16
v_gene: TRBV11-2

CDR3nt: TGTGCCACAGGCCCTGAGGTAGGCAATCAGCCCCAGCATTTT
CDR3aa: CATGPEVGNQPQHF
d_gene: .
j_gene: TRBJ1-5
abundance: .
len: 14
v_gene: TRBV10-3

CDR3nt: TGTGCCAGCAGCGGTGGGACTAGCGGGATATACGAGCAGTACTTC
CDR3aa: CASSGGTSGIYEQYF
d_gene: TRBD2
j_gene: TRBJ2-7
abundance: .
len: 15
v_gene: TRBV7-9

CDR3nt: TGTGCCAGCCAAACTTCGGACGGAGATACGCAGTATTTT
CDR3aa: CASQTSDGDTQYF
d_gene: .
j_gene: TRBJ2-3
abundance: .
len: 13
v_gene: TRBV2

CDR3nt: TGCGCCAGCAGCACAGCGGGGAATCAGCCCCAGCATTTT
CDR3aa: CASSTAGNQPQHF
d_gene: .
j_gene: TRBJ1-5
abundance: .
len: 13
v_gene: TRBV5-1

CDR3nt: TGTGCCATCAGTGACCCAAATCGTACTGGAAACACCATATATTTT
CDR3aa: CAISDPNRTGNTIYF
d_gene: .
j_gene: TRBJ1-3
abundance: .
len: 15
v_gene: TRBV10-3

CDR3nt: TGTGCCAGCAGCTATACGGGACAGGGCAATCAGCCCCAGCATTTT
CDR3aa: CASSYTGQGNQPQHF
d_gene: TRBD1
j_gene: TRBJ1-5
abundance: .
len: 15
v_gene: TRBV7-2

CDR3nt: TGTGCCAGCAGTTACCCGCTCCCCAATGAGCAGTTCTTC
CDR3aa: CASSYPLPNEQFF
d_gene: .
j_gene: TRBJ2-1
abundance: .
len: 13
v_gene: TRBV6-2/TRBV6-3

CDR3nt: TGTGCCAGCAGCCACGGGACAGACCCAGGTGAAGCTTTCTTT
CDR3aa: CASSHGTDPGEAFF
d_gene: TRBD1
j_gene: TRBJ1-1
abundance: .
len: 14
v_gene: TRBV7-3

CDR3nt: TGCGCCAGCATTACAGCGGGAGTTTTTAAGGCCACAGATACGCAGTATTTT
CDR3aa: CASITAGVFKATDTQYF
d_gene: TRBD2
j_gene: TRBJ2-3
abundance: .
len: 17
v_gene: TRBV10-1

CDR3nt: TGTGCCAGCAGCCAAGAATACGGGACCTACGAGCAGTACTTC
CDR3aa: CASSQEYGTYEQYF
d_gene: .
j_gene: TRBJ2-7
abundance: .
len: 14
v_gene: TRBV4-2

CDR3nt: TGTGCCAGCAGCTCCTATCTAGCGCCCCAAGAGACCCAGTACTTC
CDR3aa: CASSSYLAPQETQYF
d_gene: .
j_gene: TRBJ2-5
abundance: .
len: 15
v_gene: TRBV11-2

CDR3nt: TGCGCCAGCAGCTTGGACAGGCTCTCTGGAAACACCATATATTTT
CDR3aa: CASSLDRLSGNTIYF
d_gene: .
j_gene: TRBJ1-3
abundance: few
len: 15
v_gene: TRBV5-1

CDR3nt: TGTGCCAGCAGGATGGGCTCTAGAACATACGAGCAGTACTTC
CDR3aa: CASRMGSRTYEQYF
d_gene: .
j_gene: TRBJ2-7
abundance: .
len: 14
v_gene: TRBV4-2

CDR3nt: TGTGCCAGCAGTTTAACGGGACTAGCGGGAGAAGAGCAGTTCTTC
CDR3aa: CASSLTGLAGEEQFF
d_gene: TRBD2
j_gene: TRBJ2-1
abundance: .
len: 15
v_gene: TRBV28

CDR3nt: TGTGCCAGCAGTCCACAGGGGGCGCCGGGGGAGCAGTACTTC
CDR3aa: CASSPQGAPGEQYF
d_gene: TRBD1
j_gene: TRBJ2-7
abundance: .
len: 14
v_gene: TRBV6-6

CDR3nt: TGTGCCAGCAGCTCCGGGACAGGGCGAAGAGGGAACACTGAAGCTTTCTTT
CDR3aa: CASSSGTGRRGNTEAFF
d_gene: TRBD1
j_gene: TRBJ1-1
abundance: .
len: 17
v_gene: TRBV11-2

CDR3nt: TGCGCCAGCAGCCAAGATCGGCGGGGGGAGACCCAGTACTTC
CDR3aa: CASSQDRRGETQYF
d_gene: TRBD2
j_gene: TRBJ2-5
abundance: .
len: 14
v_gene: TRBV4-1

CDR3nt: TGTGCCAGCAGTCCAGGACCCAATCAGCCCCAGCATTTT
CDR3aa: CASSPGPNQPQHF
d_gene: .
j_gene: TRBJ1-5
abundance: .
len: 13
v_gene: TRBV6-4

CDR3nt: TGTGCCAGCAGGGGACAGGGTAGTTTTTTTAATGAGCAGTTCTTC
CDR3aa: CASRGQGSFFNEQFF
d_gene: TRBD1
j_gene: TRBJ2-1
abundance: .
len: 15
v_gene: TRBV28

CDR3nt: TGCGCCAGCAGCCAAGAAACAGGGGATAGCAATCAGCCCCAGCATTTT
CDR3aa: CASSQETGDSNQPQHF
d_gene: TRBD1
j_gene: TRBJ1-5
abundance: .
len: 16
v_gene: TRBV4-1

CDR3nt: TGTGCCAGCAGACGGGATGCAGGGGCTCAAGAGACCCAGTACTTC
CDR3aa: CASRRDAGAQETQYF
d_gene: .
j_gene: TRBJ2-5
abundance: .
len: 15
v_gene: TRBV27

CDR3nt: TGTGCCAGCAGCGTACAATCGAGCGCGAACACCGGGGAGCTGTTTTTT
CDR3aa: CASSVQSSANTGELFF
d_gene: .
j_gene: TRBJ2-2
abundance: .
len: 16
v_gene: TRBV6-2/TRBV6-3

CDR3nt: TGTGCCAGCAGCCGACAGGGTACCACCGGGGAGCTGTTTTTT
CDR3aa: CASSRQGTTGELFF
d_gene: TRBD1
j_gene: TRBJ2-2
abundance: once
len: 14
v_gene: TRBV3-1/TRBV3-2

CDR3nt: TGTGCAAGTCGCTTAGCTCTTACAGATATCTATGGCTACACCTTC
CDR3aa: CASRLALTDIYGYTF
d_gene: .
j_gene: TRBJ1-2
abundance: few
len: 15
v_gene: TRBV12-2

CDR3nt: TGTGCCAGCAGTTCCTCGACAGGAGGGTACGAGCAGTACTTC
CDR3aa: CASSSSTGGYEQYF
d_gene: .
j_gene: TRBJ2-7
abundance: .
len: 14
v_gene: TRBV6-5

CDR3nt: TGCAGCGTTCGGTTGGCTACTAGCGGGAGACGGTACAATGAGCAGTTCTTC
CDR3aa: CSVRLATSGRRYNEQFF
d_gene: TRBD2
j_gene: TRBJ2-1
abundance: .
len: 17
v_gene: TRBV29-1

CDR3nt: TGTGCCAGCAGCGTAGGGTTGGGAGGCAGCACAGATACGCAGTATTTT
CDR3aa: CASSVGLGGSTDTQYF
d_gene: .
j_gene: TRBJ2-3
abundance: .
len: 16
v_gene: TRBV9

CDR3nt: TGTGCCATCAGTGTAGGGGGCTCTGGAAACACCATATATTTT
CDR3aa: CAISVGGSGNTIYF
d_gene: .
j_gene: TRBJ1-3
abundance: once
len: 14
v_gene: TRBV10-3

CDR3nt: TGTGCCAGCAGCTTAGGCAGCAAAGTCGGGGAGACCCAGTACTTC
CDR3aa: CASSLGSKVGETQYF
d_gene: .
j_gene: TRBJ2-5
abundance: once
len: 15
v_gene: TRBV5-8

CDR3nt: TGTGCCAGCTCACCCTCCCTTCTCGGGGAGCTGTTTTTT
CDR3aa: CASSPSLLGELFF
d_gene: .
j_gene: TRBJ2-2
abundance: .
len: 13
v_gene: TRBV18

CDR3nt: TGCGCCAGCAGCTTACAGGGCTCCTATGGCTACACCTTC
CDR3aa: CASSLQGSYGYTF
d_gene: .
j_gene: TRBJ1-2
abundance: .
len: 13
v_gene: TRBV5-1

CDR3nt: TGTGCCAGCATCAAAAACGCCCAGAGGGGCTTTTTGAATCAGCCCCAGCATTTT
CDR3aa: CASIKNAQRGFLNQPQHF
d_gene: .
j_gene: TRBJ1-5
abundance: .
len: 18
v_gene: TRBV21-1

CDR3nt: TGTGCCAGCAGTCAGGGGTCCTCTGGAAACACCATATATTTT
CDR3aa: CASSQGSSGNTIYF
d_gene: .
j_gene: TRBJ1-3
abundance: .
len: 14
v_gene: TRBV28

CDR3nt: TGTGCCAGCAGCTTCCCGGGGACGAACACTGAAGCTTTCTTT
CDR3aa: CASSFPGTNTEAFF
d_gene: .
j_gene: TRBJ1-1
abundance: .
len: 14
v_gene: TRBV11-1

CDR3nt: TGTGCCAGCAGTTACTATAGCGGGCCCTCCTACGAGCAGTACTTC
CDR3aa: CASSYYSGPSYEQYF
d_gene: TRBD2
j_gene: TRBJ2-7
abundance: .
len: 15
v_gene: TRBV6-5

CDR3nt: TGCGCCAGCAGCGTCCAGGACAGGGGACTCTACGAGCAGTACTTC
CDR3aa: CASSVQDRGLYEQYF
d_gene: TRBD1
j_gene: TRBJ2-7
abundance: .
len: 15
v_gene: TRBV4-1